The rows below give T cell receptor beta chains drawn from one sample of a study of blood T cell repertoires in COVID-19. Data came from immunoSEQ multiplex PCR; TCRdb stores just in-frame clones and leaves some out. The sample includes fewer than 100,000 clones, roughly 88% seen only once; the top ten take around 40%. The sequencing input was peripheral blood. The receptors were gathered from a human donor in a cohort sampled during active COVID-19. The CDR3 runs from the conserved cysteine through the conserved F or W. D genes are given only for firm matches. Expanded clones get a size class; other rows say once, few or many, or leave the size out.

v_call	d_call	clone_size	j_call	cdr3_aa	cdr3_nt
TRBV20-1	TRBD2	NA	TRBJ2-1	CSASGTSGYNEQFF	TGCAGTGCTAGTGGGACTAGCGGGTACAATGAGCAGTTCTTC
TRBV2	TRBD2	NA	TRBJ2-5	CASLPSGGRRETQYF	TGTGCCAGCCTTCCTAGCGGGGGTCGTCGGGAGACCCAGTACTTC
TRBV7-2	NA	few	TRBJ2-1	CASSLEEGVGNEQFF	TGTGCCAGCAGCTTAGAGGAGGGAGTGGGGAATGAGCAGTTCTTC
TRBV2	NA	NA	TRBJ2-1	CASSEQGTYNEQFF	TGTGCCAGCAGTGAGCAGGGGACCTACAATGAGCAGTTCTTC
TRBV30	TRBD1	NA	TRBJ2-1	CAWDRGHNEQFF	TGTGCCTGGGACAGGGGCCACAATGAGCAGTTCTTC
TRBV2	NA	NA	TRBJ1-3	CASSGTERGNTIYF	TGTGCCAGCAGTGGAACAGAACGCGGAAACACCATATATTTT
TRBV29-1	NA	NA	TRBJ2-7	CSVLTDSYEQYF	TGCAGCGTGCTGACAGACTCCTACGAGCAGTACTTC
TRBV12-3/TRBV12-4	NA	NA	TRBJ2-5	CASSLLETQYF	TGTGCCAGCAGTTTACTGGAGACCCAGTACTTC
TRBV27	NA	NA	TRBJ2-1	CASSGRGRGYEQFF	TGTGCCAGCAGTGGCAGGGGCCGGGGATATGAGCAGTTCTTC
TRBV4-3	NA	NA	TRBJ1-4	CASSQEAPPPEKLFF	TGCGCCAGCAGCCAAGAGGCACCCCCCCCCGAAAAACTGTTTTTT
TRBV18	NA	NA	TRBJ1-1	CASSTDPNTEAFF	TGTGCCAGCTCGACAGACCCGAACACTGAAGCTTTCTTT
TRBV5-4	TRBD1	NA	TRBJ2-7	CASSLVGRQGNEQYF	TGTGCCAGCAGCTTGGTGGGTAGACAGGGCAACGAGCAGTACTTC
TRBV27	NA	NA	TRBJ2-3	CASSFLVTDTQYF	TGTGCCAGCAGTTTCCTCGTAACAGATACGCAGTATTTT
TRBV5-1	TRBD2	few	TRBJ2-4	CASSLGATSGQNIQYF	TGCGCCAGCAGCTTGGGGGCGACTAGCGGCCAAAACATTCAGTACTTC
TRBV2	TRBD1	NA	TRBJ1-2	CASSVGQGYNGYTF	TGTGCCAGCAGTGTGGGACAGGGGTACAATGGCTACACCTTC
TRBV9	TRBD2	NA	TRBJ2-5	CASSVAMVSGVQGTQYF	TGTGCCAGCAGCGTAGCTATGGTTAGCGGGGTCCAAGGAACCCAGTACTTC
TRBV4-3	NA	NA	TRBJ2-3	CASSQDSLGTQYF	TGCGCCAGCAGCCAAGATAGCCTCGGTACGCAGTATTTT
TRBV3-1/TRBV3-2	NA	once	TRBJ2-5	CASSQGGETQYF	TGTGCCAGCAGCCAAGGAGGAGAGACCCAGTACTTC
TRBV7-6	TRBD1	NA	TRBJ1-6	CASSPSGTGGSPLHF	TGTGCCAGCAGCCCCTCCGGGACAGGGGGGTCACCCCTCCACTTT
TRBV19	NA	NA	TRBJ2-2	CASSIDRRGTGELFF	TGTGCCAGTAGTATAGATAGAAGGGGCACCGGGGAGCTGTTTTTT
TRBV29-1	TRBD1	NA	TRBJ1-2	CSASGQGAEGYGYTF	TGCAGCGCCTCGGGACAGGGGGCTGAAGGGTATGGCTACACCTTC
TRBV19	TRBD2	once	TRBJ2-2	CASSIELAGVTGELFF	TGTGCCAGTAGTATAGAACTAGCGGGAGTAACCGGGGAGCTGTTTTTT
TRBV6-5	NA	once	TRBJ2-2	CASSDSRVAKLFF	TGTGCCAGCAGTGACTCTCGGGTGGCGAAGCTGTTTTTT
TRBV4-2	TRBD1	NA	TRBJ2-7	CASSQATGADYEQYF	TGTGCCAGCAGCCAAGCGACAGGGGCGGACTACGAGCAGTACTTC
TRBV19	TRBD1	NA	TRBJ1-2	CASSMGDSTGYTF	TGTGCCAGTAGTATGGGGGACAGCACTGGCTACACCTTC
TRBV5-4	NA	NA	TRBJ2-3	CASSAGPSTDTQYF	TGTGCCAGCAGCGCGGGGCCCAGCACAGATACGCAGTATTTT
TRBV9	TRBD2	NA	TRBJ2-7	CASSVEGKRDRTF	TGTGCCAGCAGCGTAGAGGGGAAGCGGGACCGTACCTTC
TRBV4-2	TRBD2	NA	TRBJ2-3	CASSQAEGTSGGSTDTQYF	TGTGCCAGCAGCCAGGCGGAGGGGACTAGCGGGGGTTCCACAGATACGCAGTATTTT
TRBV18	NA	NA	TRBJ1-2	CASSPQGLPGRYGYTF	TGTGCCAGCTCACCACAGGGGCTCCCGGGCAGATATGGCTACACCTTC
TRBV7-2	NA	NA	TRBJ2-1	CASSYGEVYNEQFF	TGTGCCAGCAGCTACGGGGAGGTGTACAATGAGCAGTTCTTC
TRBV3-1/TRBV3-2	NA	NA	TRBJ2-7	CASSQGVSTDEQYF	TGTGCCAGCAGCCAAGGAGTATCTACGGACGAGCAGTACTTC
TRBV7-2	NA	NA	TRBJ1-2	CASSFTGGDYGYTF	TGTGCCAGCAGCTTCACGGGGGGGGACTATGGCTACACCTTC
TRBV11-2	NA	once	TRBJ2-7	CASSSDSYEQYF	TGTGCCAGCAGCTCGGACAGCTACGAGCAGTACTTC
TRBV10-3	TRBD1	NA	TRBJ2-7	CAIWLGQGYEQYF	TGTGCCATCTGGCTGGGACAGGGGTACGAGCAGTACTTC
TRBV7-3	NA	NA	TRBJ2-7	CASSPTWGREQYF	TGTGCCAGCAGCCCGACATGGGGGCGCGAGCAGTACTTC
TRBV2	NA	NA	TRBJ1-6	CASSERVSPSSYNSPLHF	TGTGCCAGCAGTGAACGGGTGTCACCTAGCTCCTATAATTCACCCCTCCACTTT
TRBV4-3	NA	NA	TRBJ2-3	CASSQGTLTDTQYF	TGCGCCAGCAGCCAGGGGACACTTACAGATACGCAGTATTTT
TRBV18	NA	NA	TRBJ1-2	CASSPSPGGGYGYTF	TGTGCCAGCTCACCAAGTCCGGGGGGCGGCTATGGCTACACCTTC
TRBV28	TRBD2	once	TRBJ2-3	CASKGLAGVGSTDTQYF	TGTGCCAGCAAAGGACTAGCGGGAGTAGGGAGCACAGATACGCAGTATTTT
TRBV6-1	NA	NA	TRBJ1-4	CASSEQGMIEKLFF	TGTGCCAGCAGTGAACAGGGGATGATTGAAAAACTGTTTTTT
TRBV18	TRBD1	NA	TRBJ1-2	CASSPEQGFGYTF	TGTGCCAGCTCACCAGAACAGGGGTTCGGCTACACCTTC
TRBV10-3	TRBD2	NA	TRBJ2-1	CAIGPTSGANEQFF	TGTGCCATCGGTCCGACTAGCGGAGCTAATGAGCAGTTCTTC
TRBV9	TRBD2	NA	TRBJ2-3	CASSAGLREGQGTQYF	TGTGCCAGCAGCGCAGGTCTGCGGGAGGGCCAAGGTACGCAGTATTTT
TRBV28	TRBD2	NA	TRBJ2-7	CASSFTGTSSSYEQYF	TGTGCCAGCAGTTTCACCGGGACTAGTAGTTCCTACGAGCAGTACTTC
TRBV9	TRBD2	NA	TRBJ2-3	CASSVEGLASGMSDTQYF	TGTGCCAGCAGCGTAGAAGGGTTGGCTAGCGGGATGTCAGATACGCAGTATTTT
TRBV6-2/TRBV6-3	TRBD1	NA	TRBJ1-6	CASSWGQETLSPLHF	TGTGCCAGCAGTTGGGGACAGGAGACACTTTCACCCCTCCACTTT